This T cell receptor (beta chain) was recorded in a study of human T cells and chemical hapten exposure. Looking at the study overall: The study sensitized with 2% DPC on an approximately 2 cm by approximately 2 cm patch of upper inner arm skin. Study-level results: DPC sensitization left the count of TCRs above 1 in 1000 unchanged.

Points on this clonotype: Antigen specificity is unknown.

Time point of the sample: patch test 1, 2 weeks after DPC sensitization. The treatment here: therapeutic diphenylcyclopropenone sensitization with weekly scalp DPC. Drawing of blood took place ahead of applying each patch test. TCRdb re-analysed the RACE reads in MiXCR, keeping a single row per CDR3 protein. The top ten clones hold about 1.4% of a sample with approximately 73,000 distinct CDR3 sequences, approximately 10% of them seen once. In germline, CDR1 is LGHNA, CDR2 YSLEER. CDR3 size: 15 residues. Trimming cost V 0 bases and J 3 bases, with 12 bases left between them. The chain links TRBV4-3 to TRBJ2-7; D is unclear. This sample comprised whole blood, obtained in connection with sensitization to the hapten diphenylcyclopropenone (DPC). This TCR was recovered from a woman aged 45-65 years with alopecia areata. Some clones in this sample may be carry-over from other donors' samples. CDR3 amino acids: CASSQEPARDYEQYF. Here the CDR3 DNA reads TGCGCCAGCAGCCAAGAACCAGCTCGAGACTACGAGCAGTACTTC.